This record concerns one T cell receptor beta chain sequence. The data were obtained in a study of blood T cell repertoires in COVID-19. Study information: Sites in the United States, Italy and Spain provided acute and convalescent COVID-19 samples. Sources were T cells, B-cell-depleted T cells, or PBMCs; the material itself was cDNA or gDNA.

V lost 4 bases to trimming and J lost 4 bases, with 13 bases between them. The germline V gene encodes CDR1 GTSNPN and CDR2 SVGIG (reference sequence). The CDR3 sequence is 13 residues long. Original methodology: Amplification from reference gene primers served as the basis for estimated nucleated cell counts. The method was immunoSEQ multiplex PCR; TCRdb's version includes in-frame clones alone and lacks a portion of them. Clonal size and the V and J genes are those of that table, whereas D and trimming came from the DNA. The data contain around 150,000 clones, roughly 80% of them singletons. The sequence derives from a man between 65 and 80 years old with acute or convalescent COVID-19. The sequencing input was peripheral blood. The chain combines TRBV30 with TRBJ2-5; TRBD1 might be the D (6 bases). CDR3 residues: CAWTTGSGETQYF. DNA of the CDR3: TGTGCCTGGACCACAGGGTCCGGAGAGACCCAGTACTTC. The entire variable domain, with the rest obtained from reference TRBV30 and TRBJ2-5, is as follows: SQTIHQWPATLVQPVGSPLSLECTVEGTSNPNLYWYRQAAGRGLQLLFYSVGIGQISSEVPQNLSASRPQDRQFILSSKKLLLSDSGFYLCAWTTGSGETQYFGPGTRLLVL.